These 2 T cell receptor beta chains came from one sample sequenced in a study of cytomegalovirus exposure and HLA in healthy donors. Some clones are missing from TCRdb's copy, which holds only in-frame ones; the method was immunoSEQ multiplex PCR. The table shows more than 200,000 clones, with roughly nine tenths occurring only once. The specimen was PBMCs. The receptors stem from a man in his late teens or twenties in good health and CMV-seropositive.

The chain employs TRBV2 and TRBJ2-1; 9 bases fit TRBD2. Trimming cost V 5 bases and J 12 bases; bases outside gene matches: 14. Germline CDR1 reads SNHLY; CDR2 reads FYNNEI. This CDR3 is built from 15 residues. Here the CDR3 DNA reads TGTGCCAGCAGTCAAGGGACTAGCACACCGAGGGGGCAGTTCTTC. This sequence encodes CASSQGTSTPRGQFF.

This clone was picked up a small number of times. The chain couples TRBV6-5 to TRBJ1-2; D remains ambiguous. The CDR3 extends over 15 amino acids. Germline V gene data show CDR1 as MNHEY and CDR2 as SVGAGI. The V end lost 6 bases, the J end lost 3 bases, and 17 bases lay between the germline ends. CDR3 sequence (DNA): TGTGCCAGCAGCACCCGTCGAGGCGGCGACTATGGCTACACCTTC. Translation gives CASSTRRGGDYGYTF.